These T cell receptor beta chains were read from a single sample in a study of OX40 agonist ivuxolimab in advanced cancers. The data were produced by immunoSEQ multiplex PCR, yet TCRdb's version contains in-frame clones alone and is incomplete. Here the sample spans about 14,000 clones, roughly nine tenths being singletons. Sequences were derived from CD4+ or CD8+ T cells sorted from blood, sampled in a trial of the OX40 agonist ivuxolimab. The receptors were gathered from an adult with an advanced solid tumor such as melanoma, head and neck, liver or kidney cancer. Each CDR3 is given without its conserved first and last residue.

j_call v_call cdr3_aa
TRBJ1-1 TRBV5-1 ASSLASGGLNTEAF
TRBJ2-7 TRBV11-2 ASSFVESYEQY
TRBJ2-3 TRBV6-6 ASSTAWLTDTQY
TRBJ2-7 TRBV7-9 ASSSSGRPYEQY
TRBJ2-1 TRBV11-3 ASSNRGDEQF
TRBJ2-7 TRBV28 ASSLWPSGGRIVFGQY
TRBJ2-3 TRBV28 ASSLSDGSTDTQY
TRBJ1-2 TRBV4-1 ASSVRGLGYT
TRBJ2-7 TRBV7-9 ASSSTRGAGIYEQY
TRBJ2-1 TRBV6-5 ASSPNRGLYNEQF
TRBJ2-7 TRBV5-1 ASSLEGTGALRNEQY
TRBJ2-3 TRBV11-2 ASSLRGAGGTDTQY
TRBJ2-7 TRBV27 ASSMGHPYEQY
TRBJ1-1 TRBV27 ASSLQGIMNTEAF
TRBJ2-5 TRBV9 ASSNRDSLPETQY
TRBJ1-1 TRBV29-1 SVIDLNTEAF